This TCR beta chain was documented in a study of response to subunit inactivated influenza vaccine. TCRdb processed the RT-PCR reads anew with MiXCR; each CDR3 protein has one entry. The sample consists of more than 150,000 distinct CDR3 sequences, approximately 8.7% of them appearing once. This TCR came from a man aged 50 or older who received an inactivated influenza vaccine. The sample consisted of non-naive T cells sorted from PBMCs, taken on the day of vaccination.

The DNA for the CDR3 is TGCAGTGCTAGAGTGAGAGACAGGGAGGATGGCTACACCTTC. Translation gives CSARVRDREDGYTF. V is TRBV20-1 and J is TRBJ1-2; 7 bases fit TRBD1. From germline, CDR1 is DFQATT and CDR2 SNEGSKA (reference sequence). V trimming: 1 base; J trimming: 6 bases; junction bases outside the gene matches: 8. CDR3 size: 14 residues.